This T cell receptor (beta chain) was sequenced during a study of shared clonotypes between healthy human individuals. Splitting of each subset's genomic DNA was done evenly across several immunoSEQ plates. Here immunoSEQ multiplex PCR was the method, and the copy in TCRdb shows in-frame clones only, minus some. The data contain about 1,500,000 clones, approximately 97% of them singletons. This clone showed up just once. Antigen specificity is unknown. The study's findings and limits: The authors expected sequencing depth to affect clonotype sharing among donors.

Naive CD4+ cells were CD45RA-selected; the remaining cells were memory. The V and J ends lost 11 bases and 6 bases respectively, with 19 bases between them. CDR1 and CDR2 from the germline V gene are MGHDK and SYGVNS. CDR3 length equals 13 residues. Material for sequencing was naive CD4+ T cells sorted from blood. Subset indicated: CD45RA+ positively selected. The V gene is TRBV25-1, the J gene TRBJ1-2; weak D call: TRBD1 (5 bases). The source of this sequence is a man between 25 and 39 years old in good health. The CDR3 DNA is TGTGCCGCCTCGTTTGGGAGGGACGATGGCTACACCTTC. Protein: CAASFGRDDGYTF.